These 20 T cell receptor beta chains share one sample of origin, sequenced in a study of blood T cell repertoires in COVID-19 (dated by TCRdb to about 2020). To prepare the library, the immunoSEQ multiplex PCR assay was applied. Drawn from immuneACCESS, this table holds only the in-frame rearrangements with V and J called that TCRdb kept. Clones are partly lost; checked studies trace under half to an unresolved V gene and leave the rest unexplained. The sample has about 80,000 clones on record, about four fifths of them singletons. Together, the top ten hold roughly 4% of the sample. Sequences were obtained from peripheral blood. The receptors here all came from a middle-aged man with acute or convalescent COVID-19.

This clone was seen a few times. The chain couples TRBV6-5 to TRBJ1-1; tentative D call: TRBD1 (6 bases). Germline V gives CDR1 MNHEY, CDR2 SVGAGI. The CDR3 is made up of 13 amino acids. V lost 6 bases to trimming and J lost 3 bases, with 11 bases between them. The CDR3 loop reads CASRRDTYTEAFF. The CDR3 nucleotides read TGTGCCAGCAGAAGGGACACCTACACTGAAGCTTTCTTT.

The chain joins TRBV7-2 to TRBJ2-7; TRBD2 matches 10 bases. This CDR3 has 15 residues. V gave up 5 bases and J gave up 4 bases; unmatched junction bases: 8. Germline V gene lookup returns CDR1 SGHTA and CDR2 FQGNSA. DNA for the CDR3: TGTGCCAGCAGCCGGCAGCGGGGGGGCCCTTACGAGCAGTACTTC. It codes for CASSRQRGGPYEQYF.

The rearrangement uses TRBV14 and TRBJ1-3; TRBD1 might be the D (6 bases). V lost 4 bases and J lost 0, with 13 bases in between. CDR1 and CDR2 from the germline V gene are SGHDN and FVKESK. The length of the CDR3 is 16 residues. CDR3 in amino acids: CASSRQVPSSGNTIYF. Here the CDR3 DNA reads TGTGCCAGCAGCCGACAGGTTCCCTCCTCTGGAAACACCATATATTTT.

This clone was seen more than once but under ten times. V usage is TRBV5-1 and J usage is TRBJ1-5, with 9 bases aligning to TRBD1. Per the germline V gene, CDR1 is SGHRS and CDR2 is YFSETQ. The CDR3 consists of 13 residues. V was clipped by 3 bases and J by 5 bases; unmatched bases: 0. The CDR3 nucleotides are TGCGCCAGCAGCTGGGACAGGGATCAGCCCCAGCATTTT. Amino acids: CASSWDRDQPQHF.

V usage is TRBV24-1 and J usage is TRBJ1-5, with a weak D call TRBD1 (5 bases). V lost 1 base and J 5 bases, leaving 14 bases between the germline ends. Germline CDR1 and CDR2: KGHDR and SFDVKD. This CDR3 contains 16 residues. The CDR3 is CATSDFTREWDQPQHF. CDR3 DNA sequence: TGTGCCACCAGTGATTTTACCAGGGAATGGGATCAGCCCCAGCATTTT.

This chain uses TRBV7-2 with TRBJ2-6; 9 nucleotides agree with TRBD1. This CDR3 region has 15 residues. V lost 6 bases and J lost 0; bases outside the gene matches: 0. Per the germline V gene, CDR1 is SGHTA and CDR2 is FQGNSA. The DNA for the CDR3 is TGTGCCAGCAGGACAGGGGGCTCTGGGGCCAACGTCCTGACTTTC. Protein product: CASRTGGSGANVLTF.

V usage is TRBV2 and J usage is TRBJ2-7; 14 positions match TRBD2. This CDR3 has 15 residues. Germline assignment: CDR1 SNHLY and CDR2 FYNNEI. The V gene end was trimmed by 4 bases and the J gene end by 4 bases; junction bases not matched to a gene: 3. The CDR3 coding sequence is TGTGCCAGCAGTGGAGGGACTAGCGGGGGTTACGAGCAGTACTTC. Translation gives CASSGGTSGGYEQYF.

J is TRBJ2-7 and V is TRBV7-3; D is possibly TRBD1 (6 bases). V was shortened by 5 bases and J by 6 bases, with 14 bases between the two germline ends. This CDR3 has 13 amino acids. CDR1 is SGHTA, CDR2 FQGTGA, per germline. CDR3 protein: CASSPTPRGEQYF. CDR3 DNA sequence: TGTGCCAGCAGCCCCACCCCCAGGGGCGAGCAGTACTTC.

The DNA of the CDR3 is TGTGCCAGCAGCCGGGGGGTGGGCCCCTACGAGCAGTACTTC. Its protein product is CASSRGVGPYEQYF. The V and J genes are TRBV3-1 (or the pseudogene TRBV3-2) and TRBJ2-7; D is perhaps TRBD2 (6 bases). V was clipped by 4 bases and J by 2 bases, with 12 bases between them. Germline-derived CDR1 and CDR2 are LGHDT and YNNKEL (reference sequence). The length of the CDR3 is 14 residues.

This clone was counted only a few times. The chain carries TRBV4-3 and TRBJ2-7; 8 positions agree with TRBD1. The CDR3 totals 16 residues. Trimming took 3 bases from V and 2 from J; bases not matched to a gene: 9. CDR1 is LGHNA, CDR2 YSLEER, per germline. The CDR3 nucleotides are TGCGCCAGCAGCCAGGCCCCAGGACAGGGTACCTACGAGCAGTACTTC. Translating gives CASSQAPGQGTYEQYF.

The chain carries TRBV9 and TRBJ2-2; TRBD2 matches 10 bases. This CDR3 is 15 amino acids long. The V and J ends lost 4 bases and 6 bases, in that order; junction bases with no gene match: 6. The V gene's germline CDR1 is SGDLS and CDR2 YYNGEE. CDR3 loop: CASSSRLAGAGELFF. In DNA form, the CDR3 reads TGTGCCAGCAGCAGCAGGCTAGCGGGAGCCGGGGAGCTGTTTTTT.

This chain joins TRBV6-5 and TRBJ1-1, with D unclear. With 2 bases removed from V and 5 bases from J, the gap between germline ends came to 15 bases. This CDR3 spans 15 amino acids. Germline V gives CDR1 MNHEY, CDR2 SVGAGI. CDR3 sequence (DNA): TGTGCCAGCAGTTACCCCGGCAGTCGGCGGACTGAAGCTTTCTTT. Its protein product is CASSYPGSRRTEAFF.

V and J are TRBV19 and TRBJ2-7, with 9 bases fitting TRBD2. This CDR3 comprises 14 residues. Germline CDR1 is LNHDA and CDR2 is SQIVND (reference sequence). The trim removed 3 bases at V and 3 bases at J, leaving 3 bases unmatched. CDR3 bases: TGTGCCAGTAGTATTGGCGGGAGGGGCTACGAGCAGTACTTC. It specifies CASSIGGRGYEQYF.

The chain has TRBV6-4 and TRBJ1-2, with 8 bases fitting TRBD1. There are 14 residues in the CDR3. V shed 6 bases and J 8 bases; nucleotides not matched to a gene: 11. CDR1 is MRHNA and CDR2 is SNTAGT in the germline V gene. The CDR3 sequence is CASRDQTGVGGYTF. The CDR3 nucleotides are TGTGCCAGCAGAGACCAGACAGGGGTGGGAGGCTACACCTTC.

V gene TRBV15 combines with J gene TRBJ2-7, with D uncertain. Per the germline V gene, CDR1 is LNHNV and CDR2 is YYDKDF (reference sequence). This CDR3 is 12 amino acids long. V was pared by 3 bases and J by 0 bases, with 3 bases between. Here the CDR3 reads CATSRSSYEQYF. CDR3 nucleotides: TGTGCCACCAGCAGGAGCTCCTACGAGCAGTACTTC.

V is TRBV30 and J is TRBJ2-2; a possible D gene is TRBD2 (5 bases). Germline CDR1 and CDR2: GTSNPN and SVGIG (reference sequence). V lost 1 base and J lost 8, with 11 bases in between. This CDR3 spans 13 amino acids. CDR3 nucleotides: TGTGCCTGGAGTGGTGGGAGTGGAGGGGAGCTGTTTTTT. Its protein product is CAWSGGSGGELFF.

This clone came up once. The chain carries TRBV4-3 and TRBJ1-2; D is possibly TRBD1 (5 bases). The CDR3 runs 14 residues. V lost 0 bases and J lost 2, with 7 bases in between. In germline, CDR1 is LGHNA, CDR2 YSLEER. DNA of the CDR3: TGCGCCAGCAGCCAAGAGACAGTCAACTATGGCTACACCTTC. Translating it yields CASSQETVNYGYTF.

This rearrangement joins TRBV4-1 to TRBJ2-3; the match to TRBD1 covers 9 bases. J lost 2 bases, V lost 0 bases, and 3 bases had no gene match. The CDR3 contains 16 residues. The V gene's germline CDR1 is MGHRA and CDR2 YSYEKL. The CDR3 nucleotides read TGCGCCAGCAGCCAAGATGGGGACAGGGACACAGATACGCAGTATTTT. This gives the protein CASSQDGDRDTDTQYF.

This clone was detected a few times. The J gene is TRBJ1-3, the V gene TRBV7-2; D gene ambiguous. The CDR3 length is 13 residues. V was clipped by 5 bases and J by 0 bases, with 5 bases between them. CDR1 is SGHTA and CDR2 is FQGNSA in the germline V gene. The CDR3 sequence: CASSPHSGNTIYF. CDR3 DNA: TGTGCCAGCAGCCCCCACTCTGGAAACACCATATATTTT.

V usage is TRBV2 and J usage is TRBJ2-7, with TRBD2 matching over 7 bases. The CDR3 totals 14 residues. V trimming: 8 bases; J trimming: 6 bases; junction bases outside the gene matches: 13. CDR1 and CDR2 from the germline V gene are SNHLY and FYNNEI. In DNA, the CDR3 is TGTGCCAGCGGGTTGGGCGGGAGTTTAAGCGAGCAGTACTTC. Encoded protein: CASGLGGSLSEQYF. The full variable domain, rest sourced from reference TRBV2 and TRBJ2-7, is EPEVTQTPSHQVTQMGQEVILRCVPISNHLYFYWYRQILGQKVEFLVSFYNNEISEKSEIFDDQFSVERPDGSNFTLKIRSTKLEDSAMYFCASGLGGSLSEQYFGPGTRLTVT.